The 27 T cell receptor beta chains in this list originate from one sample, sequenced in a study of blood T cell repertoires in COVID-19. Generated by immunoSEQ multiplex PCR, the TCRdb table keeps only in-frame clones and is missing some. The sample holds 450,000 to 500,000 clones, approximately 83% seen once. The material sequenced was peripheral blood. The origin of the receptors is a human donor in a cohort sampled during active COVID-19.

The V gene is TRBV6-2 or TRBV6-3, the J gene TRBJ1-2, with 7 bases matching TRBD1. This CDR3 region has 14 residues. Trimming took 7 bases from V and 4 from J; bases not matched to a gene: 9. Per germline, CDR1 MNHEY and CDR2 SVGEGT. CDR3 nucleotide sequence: TGTGCCAGCAACCCTGACAGGGATGGCTATGGCTACACCTTC. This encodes CASNPDRDGYGYTF.

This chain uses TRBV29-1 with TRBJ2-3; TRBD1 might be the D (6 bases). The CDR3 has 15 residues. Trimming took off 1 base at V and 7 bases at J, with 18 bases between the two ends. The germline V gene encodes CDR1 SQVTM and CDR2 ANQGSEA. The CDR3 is CSVEVVQGPRNTQYF. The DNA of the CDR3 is TGCAGCGTTGAAGTGGTACAGGGACCCCGGAATACGCAGTATTTT.

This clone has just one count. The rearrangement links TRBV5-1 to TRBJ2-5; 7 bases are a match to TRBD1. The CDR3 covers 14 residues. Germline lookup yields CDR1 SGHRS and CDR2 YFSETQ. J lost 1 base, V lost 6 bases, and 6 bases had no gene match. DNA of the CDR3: TGCGCCAGCACTCAGGGGGACCCCCAAGAGACCCAGTACTTC. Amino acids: CASTQGDPQETQYF.

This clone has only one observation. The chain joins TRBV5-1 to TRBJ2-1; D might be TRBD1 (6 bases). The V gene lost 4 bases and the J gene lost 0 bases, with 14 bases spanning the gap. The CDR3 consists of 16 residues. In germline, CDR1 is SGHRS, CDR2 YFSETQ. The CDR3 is CASSPNPDSSYNEQFF. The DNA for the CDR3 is TGCGCCAGCAGCCCAAATCCGGACAGCTCCTACAATGAGCAGTTCTTC.

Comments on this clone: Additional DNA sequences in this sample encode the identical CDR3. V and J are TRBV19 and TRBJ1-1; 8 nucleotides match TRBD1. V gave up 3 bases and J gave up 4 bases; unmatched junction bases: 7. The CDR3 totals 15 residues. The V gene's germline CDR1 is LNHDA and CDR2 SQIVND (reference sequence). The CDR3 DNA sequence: TGTGCCAGTAGTATTCTACAGGGGGGAGGCACTGAAGCTTTCTTT. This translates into CASSILQGGGTEAFF. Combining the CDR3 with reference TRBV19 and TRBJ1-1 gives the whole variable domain DGGITQSPKYLFRKEGQNVTLSCEQNLNHDAMYWYRQDPGQGLRLIYYSQIVNDFQKGDIAEGYSVSREKKESFPLTVTSAQKNPTAFYLCASSILQGGGTEAFFGQGTRLTVV.

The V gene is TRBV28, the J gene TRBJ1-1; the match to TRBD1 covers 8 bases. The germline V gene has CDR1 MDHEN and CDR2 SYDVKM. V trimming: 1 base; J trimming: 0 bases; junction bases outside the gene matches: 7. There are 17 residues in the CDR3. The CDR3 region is CASSLSARGRLNTEAFF. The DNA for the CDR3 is TGTGCCAGCAGTTTATCGGCCAGGGGGCGATTGAACACTGAAGCTTTCTTT.

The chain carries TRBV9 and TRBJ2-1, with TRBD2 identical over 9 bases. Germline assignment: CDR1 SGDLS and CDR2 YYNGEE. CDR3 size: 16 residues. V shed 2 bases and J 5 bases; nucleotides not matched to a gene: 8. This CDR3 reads CASSVKGTSLNNEQFF. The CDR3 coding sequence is TGTGCCAGCAGCGTTAAAGGGACTAGCTTGAACAATGAGCAGTTCTTC.

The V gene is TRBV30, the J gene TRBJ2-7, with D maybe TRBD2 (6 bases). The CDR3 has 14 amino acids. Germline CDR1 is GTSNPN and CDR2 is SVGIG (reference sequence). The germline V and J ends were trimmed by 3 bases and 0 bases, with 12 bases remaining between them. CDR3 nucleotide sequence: TGTGCCTGGAGGAAATTAGCGGTCTCCTACGAGCAGTACTTC. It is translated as CAWRKLAVSYEQYF.

The CDR3 region is CASSLEPSQRELADTQYF. CDR3 bases: TGCGCCAGCAGCTTGGAACCCTCCCAGCGGGAGTTGGCAGATACGCAGTATTTT. The chain combines TRBV5-1 with TRBJ2-3; TRBD2 agrees at 8 bases. The germline V gene encodes CDR1 SGHRS and CDR2 YFSETQ. Germline trimming cut 0 bases from V and 4 bases from J; bases unmatched to any gene: 13. The CDR3 covers 18 residues.

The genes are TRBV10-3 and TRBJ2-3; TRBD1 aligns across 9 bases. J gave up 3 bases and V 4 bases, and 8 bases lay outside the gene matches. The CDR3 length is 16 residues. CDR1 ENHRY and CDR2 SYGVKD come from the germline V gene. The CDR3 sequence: CAISGTGGLATDTQYF. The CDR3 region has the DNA TGTGCCATCAGTGGAACAGGGGGCTTGGCAACAGATACGCAGTATTTT.

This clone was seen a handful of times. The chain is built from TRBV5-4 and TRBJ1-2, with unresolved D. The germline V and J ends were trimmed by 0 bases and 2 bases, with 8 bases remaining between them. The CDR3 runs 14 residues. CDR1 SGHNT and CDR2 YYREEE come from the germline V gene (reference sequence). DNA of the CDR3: TGTGCCAGCAGCTTGGAGGTAGCCAACTATGGCTACACCTTC. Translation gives CASSLEVANYGYTF.

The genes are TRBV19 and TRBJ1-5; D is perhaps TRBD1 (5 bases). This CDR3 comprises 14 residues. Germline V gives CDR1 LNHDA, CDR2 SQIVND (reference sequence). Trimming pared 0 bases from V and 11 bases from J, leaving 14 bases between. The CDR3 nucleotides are TGTGCCAGTAGTATAGATTTGGACACTCCAGCCCAGCATTTT. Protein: CASSIDLDTPAQHF. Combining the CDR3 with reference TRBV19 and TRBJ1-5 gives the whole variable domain DGGITQSPKYLFRKEGQNVTLSCEQNLNHDAMYWYRQDPGQGLRLIYYSQIVNDFQKGDIAEGYSVSREKKESFPLTVTSAQKNPTAFYLCASSIDLDTPAQHFGDGTRLSIL.

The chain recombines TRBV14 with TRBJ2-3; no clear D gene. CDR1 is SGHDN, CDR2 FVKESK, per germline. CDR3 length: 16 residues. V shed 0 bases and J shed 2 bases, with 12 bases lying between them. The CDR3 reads CASSQDINYLTDTQYF. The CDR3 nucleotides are TGTGCCAGCAGCCAAGACATCAACTACCTCACAGATACGCAGTATTTT.

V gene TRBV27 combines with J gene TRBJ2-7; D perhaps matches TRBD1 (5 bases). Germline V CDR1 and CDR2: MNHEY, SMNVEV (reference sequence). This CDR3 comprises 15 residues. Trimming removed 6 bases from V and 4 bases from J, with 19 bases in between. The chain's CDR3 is CASSLRPQGAYEQYF. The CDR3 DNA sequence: TGTGCCAGCAGCTTAAGACCTCAAGGGGCTTACGAGCAGTACTTC.

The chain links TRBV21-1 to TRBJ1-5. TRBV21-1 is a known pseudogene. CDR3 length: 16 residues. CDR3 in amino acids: CASSKRRRHSNQPQHF. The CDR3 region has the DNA TGTGCCAGCAGCAAAAGACGGCGGCATAGCAATCAGCCCCAGCATTTT.

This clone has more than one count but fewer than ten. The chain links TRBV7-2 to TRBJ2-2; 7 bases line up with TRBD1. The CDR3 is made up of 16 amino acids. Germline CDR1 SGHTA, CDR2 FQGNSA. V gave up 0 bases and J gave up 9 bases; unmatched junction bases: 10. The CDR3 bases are TGTGCCAGCAGCTTAGCTGTAGGGGGCGCAATCCGGGAGCTGTTTTTT. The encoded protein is CASSLAVGGAIRELFF. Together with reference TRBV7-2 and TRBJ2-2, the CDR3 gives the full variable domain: GAGVSQSPSNKVTEKGKDVELRCDPISGHTALYWYRQSLGQGLEFLIYFQGNSAPDKSGLPSDRFSAERTGGSVSTLTIQRTQQEDSAVYLCASSLAVGGAIRELFFGEGSRLTVL.

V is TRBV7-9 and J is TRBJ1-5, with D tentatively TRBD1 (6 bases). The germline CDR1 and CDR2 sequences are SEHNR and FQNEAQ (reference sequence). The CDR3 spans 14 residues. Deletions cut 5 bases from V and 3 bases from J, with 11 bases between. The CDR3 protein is CASSQGQINQPQHF. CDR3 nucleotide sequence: TGTGCCAGCAGCCAAGGACAGATCAATCAGCCCCAGCATTTT.

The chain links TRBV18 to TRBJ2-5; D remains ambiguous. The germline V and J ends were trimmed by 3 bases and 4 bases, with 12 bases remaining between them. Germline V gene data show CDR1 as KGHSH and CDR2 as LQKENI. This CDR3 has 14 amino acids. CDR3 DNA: TGTGCCAGCTCACCTCAACCGTCGGGAGAGACCCAGTACTTC. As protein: CASSPQPSGETQYF.

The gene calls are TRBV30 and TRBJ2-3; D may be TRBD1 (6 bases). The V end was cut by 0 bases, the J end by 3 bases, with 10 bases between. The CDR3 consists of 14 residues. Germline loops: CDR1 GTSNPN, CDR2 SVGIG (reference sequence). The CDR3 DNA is TGTGCCTGGAGTGTAAAAGGGGGAACAGATACGCAGTATTTT. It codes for CAWSVKGGTDTQYF.

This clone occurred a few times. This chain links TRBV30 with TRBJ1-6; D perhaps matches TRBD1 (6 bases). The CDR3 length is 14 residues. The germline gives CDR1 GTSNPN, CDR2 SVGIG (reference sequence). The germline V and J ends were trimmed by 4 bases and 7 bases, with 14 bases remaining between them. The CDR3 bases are TGTGCCTGGAACTACAGGGCAGGGAATTCACCCCTCCACTTT. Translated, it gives CAWNYRAGNSPLHF.

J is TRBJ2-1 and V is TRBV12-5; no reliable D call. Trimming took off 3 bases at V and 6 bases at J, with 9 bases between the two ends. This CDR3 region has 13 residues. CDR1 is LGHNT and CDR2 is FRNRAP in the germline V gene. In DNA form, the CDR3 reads TGTGCTAGTGGTTTCTTGTCAGGCAATGAGCAGTTCTTC. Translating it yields CASGFLSGNEQFF.

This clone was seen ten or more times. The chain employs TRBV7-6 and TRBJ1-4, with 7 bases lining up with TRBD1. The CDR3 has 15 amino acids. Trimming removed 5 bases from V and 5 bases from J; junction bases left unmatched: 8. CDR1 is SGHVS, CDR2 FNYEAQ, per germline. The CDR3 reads CASSPRTGQNEKLFF. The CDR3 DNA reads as TGTGCCAGCAGCCCCAGGACAGGACAAAATGAAAAACTGTTTTTT.

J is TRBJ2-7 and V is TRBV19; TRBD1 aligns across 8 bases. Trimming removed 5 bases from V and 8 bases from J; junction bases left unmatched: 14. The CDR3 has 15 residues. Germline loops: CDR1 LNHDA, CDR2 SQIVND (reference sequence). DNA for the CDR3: TGTGCCAGTAGTCCCAGGGGGCGGGACGGGAGTAAGCAGTACTTC. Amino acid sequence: CASSPRGRDGSKQYF. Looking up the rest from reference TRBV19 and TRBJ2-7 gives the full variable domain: DGGITQSPKYLFRKEGQNVTLSCEQNLNHDAMYWYRQDPGQGLRLIYYSQIVNDFQKGDIAEGYSVSREKKESFPLTVTSAQKNPTAFYLCASSPRGRDGSKQYFGPGTRLTVT.

The CDR3: CASSSDRVLSEAFF. The CDR3 nucleotides are TGTGCCAGCAGCTCAGACAGGGTGCTGTCTGAAGCTTTCTTT. The V call is TRBV7-9, the J call TRBJ1-1; 7 bases align to TRBD1. The CDR3 has 14 residues. Unmatched junction bases numbered 8, after V lost 4 bases and J lost 6 bases. Germline V lookup: CDR1 SEHNR, CDR2 FQNEAQ (reference sequence).

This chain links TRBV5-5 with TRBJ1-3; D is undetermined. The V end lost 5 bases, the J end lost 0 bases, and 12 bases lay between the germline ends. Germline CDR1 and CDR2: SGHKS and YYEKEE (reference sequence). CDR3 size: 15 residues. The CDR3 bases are TGTGCCAGCAGGACCGGACTGACCTCTGGAAACACCATATATTTT. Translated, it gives CASRTGLTSGNTIYF.

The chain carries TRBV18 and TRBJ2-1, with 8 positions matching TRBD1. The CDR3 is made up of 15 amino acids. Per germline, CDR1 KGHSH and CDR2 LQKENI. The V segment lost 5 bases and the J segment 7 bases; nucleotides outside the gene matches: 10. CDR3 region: CASSAGQGARNEQFF. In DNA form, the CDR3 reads TGTGCCAGCTCAGCAGGCCAGGGGGCAAGAAATGAGCAGTTCTTC.

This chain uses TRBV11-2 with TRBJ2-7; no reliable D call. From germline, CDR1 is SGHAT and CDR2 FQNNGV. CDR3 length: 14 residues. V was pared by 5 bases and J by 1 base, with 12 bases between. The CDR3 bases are TGTGCCAGCAGCCCTGAGAGGAGTTCCTACGAGCAGTACTTC. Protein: CASSPERSSYEQYF.